This TCR beta chain derives from a study of cytomegalovirus exposure and HLA in healthy donors. Healthy bone marrow donors supplied every sample. Both 60 Vbeta primers and 13 Jbeta primers went into the PCR. This table comes from immunoSEQ multiplex PCR, and its TCRdb copy is limited to in-frame clones, with some not included. The sample comprises around 80,000 clones, around 60% of which are singletons, and under 4.5% rests with the top ten. CDR3 length: 12 amino acids. The germline V gene has CDR1 MDHEN and CDR2 SYDVKM. The V and J ends lost 3 bases and 2 bases respectively, with 4 bases between them. This clone was seen more than once but under ten times.

The chain has TRBV28 and TRBJ1-1; D is undetermined. The specimen was PBMCs. The clonotype originates from a male donor in good health and CMV-seropositive. CDR3 in amino acids: CASSLTNTEAFF. CDR3 DNA: TGTGCCAGCAGTTTGACTAACACTGAAGCTTTCTTT.